The 17 T cell receptor beta chains reported below all come from one sample, sequenced in a study of spatial heterogeneity in lung cancer. In TCRdb, the 5' RACE reads were re-called with MiXCR into one record per CDR3 protein. The data hold some 120,000 distinct CDR3 sequences, with 12% observed a single time. Regarding time point: blood at routine non-recurrence follow-up after resection. Sequencing covered unsorted whole RNA taken from tumor, nontumor lung or frozen PBMC. The sequences come from PBMCs, collected at follow-up. The receptors derive from a male donor with early-stage non-small cell lung cancer.

This clonotype was observed many times. The chain has TRBV10-3 and TRBJ2-7; D is perhaps TRBD1 or TRBD2 (5 bases each). In germline, CDR1 is ENHRY, CDR2 SYGVKD. The CDR3 is 16 residues long. Trimming pared 3 bases from V and 2 bases from J, leaving 17 bases between. The CDR3 protein is CAISDARETYTYEQYF. CDR3 coding DNA: TGTGCCATCAGTGATGCCAGGGAGACTTACACCTACGAGCAGTACTTC.

There are a few counts of this clonotype. The chain uses TRBV6-2 or TRBV6-3 and TRBJ2-3, with 11 nucleotides matching TRBD2. With 6 bases clipped from V and 7 bases from J, the junction kept 9 bases outside the gene matches. The germline V gene has CDR1 MNHEY and CDR2 SVGEGT. This CDR3 is 15 amino acids long. The CDR3 DNA reads as TGTGCCAGCAGCGCCACTAGCGGGGGCACGAATACGCAGTATTTT. This gives the protein CASSATSGGTNTQYF.

This clonotype was recorded many times. V usage is TRBV4-1 and J usage is TRBJ2-2; no reliable D call. The germline CDR1 and CDR2 sequences are MGHRA and YSYEKL. The CDR3 covers 14 residues. The V and J ends lost 1 base and 2 bases respectively, with 5 bases between them. Here the CDR3 reads CASSQVFNTGELFF. The CDR3 nucleotides are TGCGCCAGCAGCCAAGTTTTTAACACCGGGGAGCTGTTTTTT.

This clonotype was found a few times. The chain uses TRBV6-2 or TRBV6-3 and TRBJ2-7; D may be TRBD2 (6 bases). This CDR3 region has 14 residues. Germline V gives CDR1 MNHEY, CDR2 SVGEGT. Trimming cost V 6 bases and J 6 bases, with 18 bases left between them. The CDR3, as DNA: TGTGCCAGCAGCCCCCGGAGGGCTCCTGGCGAGCAGTACTTC. Protein: CASSPRRAPGEQYF.

Ten or more counts support this clonotype. The V call is TRBV29-1, the J call TRBJ2-1; TRBD1 is a possible D gene (5 bases). CDR3 length: 12 amino acids. The V gene lost 2 bases and the J gene lost 7 bases, with 9 bases spanning the gap. CDR1 is SQVTM, CDR2 ANQGSEA, per germline. The CDR3 reads CSVERQGNEQFF. CDR3 bases: TGCAGCGTTGAACGCCAGGGAAATGAGCAGTTCTTC.

The rearrangement links TRBV9 to TRBJ1-6; TRBD1 might be the D (5 bases). The CDR3 runs 13 residues. Trimming pared 3 bases from V and 10 bases from J, leaving 11 bases between. CDR1 is SGDLS, CDR2 YYNGEE, per germline. In nucleotides, the CDR3 is TGTGCCAGCAGCGAGGCAGGGAACTCACCCCTCCACTTT. Translated, it gives CASSEAGNSPLHF.

A few counts support this clonotype. The chain has TRBV4-2 and TRBJ2-2; 8 bases fit TRBD1. The CDR3 covers 17 residues. The germline V gene has CDR1 LGHNA and CDR2 YNFKEQ. J lost 3 bases, V lost 3 bases, and 9 bases had no gene match. The CDR3 loop reads CASSQGRTGTDTGELFF. The CDR3 bases are TGTGCCAGCAGCCAGGGTAGGACAGGGACGGACACCGGGGAGCTGTTTTTT.

The chain recombines TRBV3-1 with TRBJ2-3; perhaps TRBD1 as D (6 bases). The CDR3 extends over 15 amino acids. The germline V gene encodes CDR1 LGHDT and CDR2 YNNKEL (reference sequence). Deletions cut 4 bases from V and 2 bases from J, with 13 bases between. The CDR3 sequence: CASSPQDRNTDTQYF. For the CDR3, the DNA is TGTGCCAGCAGCCCACAGGACAGAAACACAGATACGCAGTATTTT.

J is TRBJ2-2 and V is TRBV5-4; no definite D call. CDR3 length: 14 amino acids. Trimming stripped 4 bases from V and 7 bases from J, with 14 bases between. Germline V gene data show CDR1 as SGHNT and CDR2 as YYREEE (reference sequence). This CDR3 reads CASSIYVKDGELFF. In nucleotides, the CDR3 is TGTGCCAGCAGCATCTATGTTAAGGACGGGGAGCTGTTTTTT.

This clonotype has only a few counts. V gene TRBV18 combines with J gene TRBJ2-2; D may be TRBD2 (5 bases). V was cut by 3 bases and J by 2 bases, with 16 bases left in between. The CDR3 sequence is 17 residues long. Looked up from germline, CDR1 is KGHSH and CDR2 is LQKENI. CDR3 DNA: TGTGCCAGCTCACCGTCTCGGGGTGGAGGTAACACCGGGGAGCTGTTTTTT. Translated: CASSPSRGGGNTGELFF.

This clonotype was observed a handful of times. The V gene is TRBV5-1, the J gene TRBJ2-7, with D possibly being TRBD1 (5 bases). Between the trimmed V and J ends, which lost 5 bases and 6 bases, there was a span of 18 bases. The CDR3 runs to 14 residues. Germline V lookup: CDR1 SGHRS, CDR2 YFSETQ. The CDR3 DNA sequence: TGCGCCAGCAGACGACGGTGGGGCGACGGCGAGCAGTACTTC. Its protein product is CASRRRWGDGEQYF.

The sample holds many counts of this clonotype. The CDR3: CAWEGGRTEAFF. The CDR3 DNA sequence: TGTGCCTGGGAGGGGGGTCGGACTGAAGCTTTCTTT. V usage is TRBV30 and J usage is TRBJ1-1, with D possibly TRBD1 on 6 matching bases. CDR3 length: 12 residues. V was cut by 5 bases and J by 5 bases, with 12 bases left in between. CDR1 is GTSNPN, CDR2 SVGIG, per germline (reference sequence).

The V and J genes are TRBV2 and TRBJ1-1; D unclear. Germline V gene data show CDR1 as SNHLY and CDR2 as FYNNEI. Between the trimmed V and J ends, which lost 6 bases and 1 base, there was a span of 9 bases. This CDR3 region has 13 residues. DNA for the CDR3: TGTGCCAGCAGCGCAGGCCCGAACACTGAAGCTTTCTTT. Translation: CASSAGPNTEAFF.

This sequence joins TRBV30 and TRBJ2-4; D possibly corresponds to TRBD2 (6 bases). V was trimmed by 6 bases and J by 0 bases, leaving 27 bases between them. The CDR3 has 19 amino acids. From germline, CDR1 is GTSNPN and CDR2 SVGIG (reference sequence). CDR3 nucleotides: TGTGCCTGCCAATCTCCTACTAGCCGTACCCTGCTAGCCAAAAACATTCAGTACTTC. Protein product: CACQSPTSRTLLAKNIQYF. Drawing the rest from reference TRBV30 and TRBJ2-4, the complete variable domain is SQTIHQWPATLVQPVGSPLSLECTVEGTSNPNLYWYRQAAGRGLQLLFYSVGIGQISSEVPQNLSASRPQDRQFILSSKKLLLSDSGFYLCACQSPTSRTLLAKNIQYFGAGTRLSVL.

This chain links TRBV2 with TRBJ2-7, with 9 bases identical to TRBD1. This CDR3 contains 13 residues. Looked up from germline, CDR1 is SNHLY and CDR2 is FYNNEI. V shed 6 bases and J 5 bases; nucleotides not matched to a gene: 5. CDR3 nucleotides: TGTGCCAGCAGCGGGGACAGGGCGAACGAGCAGTACTTC. It yields the protein CASSGDRANEQYF.

This clonotype was recorded at least ten times. The V call is TRBV3-1, the J call TRBJ2-5; D is unresolved. V shed 5 bases and J shed 0 bases, with 10 bases lying between them. The CDR3 covers 14 residues. From germline, CDR1 is LGHDT and CDR2 YNNKEL (reference sequence). The CDR3 spells CASSRMTDQETQYF. The CDR3 bases are TGTGCCAGCAGCAGGATGACCGACCAAGAGACCCAGTACTTC.

This clonotype was detected many times. The chain recombines TRBV18 with TRBJ2-1, with a tentative D call TRBD2 (6 bases). The CDR3 covers 14 residues. Looked up from germline, CDR1 is KGHSH and CDR2 is LQKENI. Deletions cut 4 bases from V and 5 bases from J, with 12 bases between. The CDR3: CASSRAQRDNEQFF. CDR3 DNA: TGTGCCAGCTCACGGGCCCAGCGGGACAATGAGCAGTTCTTC.